The 18 T cell receptor beta chains given below trace back to one sample, sequenced in a study of cytomegalovirus exposure and HLA in healthy donors. PCR primers comprised 60 Vbeta and 13 Jbeta primers. Libraries were prepared by immunoSEQ multiplex PCR; TCRdb keeps only in-frame clonotypes and omits some of them. In the table there are approximately 150,000 clones, roughly 85% of which are singletons. Specimen: PBMCs. The receptors were sampled from a man in his forties or fifties in good health and CMV-seropositive.

The chain employs TRBV27 and TRBJ2-5; no reliable D call. The germline CDR1 and CDR2 sequences are MNHEY and SMNVEV (reference sequence). Trimming pared 4 bases from V and 1 base from J, leaving 13 bases between. This CDR3 region has 15 residues. CDR3 coding DNA: TGTGCCAGCAGTTCCTCATGGCAGATCCAAGAGACCCAGTACTTC. Translation gives CASSSSWQIQETQYF.

The chain links TRBV5-6 to TRBJ2-7; the D is unclear. Per the germline V gene, CDR1 is SGHDT and CDR2 is YYEEEE. Trimming pared 4 bases from V and 3 bases from J, leaving 5 bases between. This CDR3 contains 11 residues. CDR3 sequence (DNA): TGTGCCAGCAGCACTTTCTACGAGCAGTACTTC. This translates into CASSTFYEQYF.

This clone was seen a handful of times. The rearrangement joins TRBV9 to TRBJ2-1, with TRBD2 matching over 15 bases. V trimming: 5 bases; J trimming: 6 bases; junction bases outside the gene matches: 3. Germline assignment: CDR1 SGDLS and CDR2 YYNGEE. CDR3 size: 15 residues. CDR3 residues: CASRMGLAGGNEQFF. The CDR3 region has the DNA TGTGCCAGCAGAATGGGACTAGCGGGAGGCAATGAGCAGTTCTTC.

The CDR3 nucleotides read TGCAGCGTGTCGACGGGAGATAATTCACCCCTCCACTTT. As protein: CSVSTGDNSPLHF. This chain connects TRBV29-1 to TRBJ1-6; no clear D gene. Between the trimmed V and J ends, which lost 6 bases and 5 bases, there was a span of 11 bases. CDR3 size: 13 residues. In germline, CDR1 is SQVTM, CDR2 ANQGSEA.

CDR3: CASTRGDRGAHQPQHF. DNA of the CDR3: TGTGCCAGTACCCGAGGGGACAGGGGGGCCCATCAGCCCCAGCATTTT. This chain connects TRBV19 to TRBJ1-5; 11 positions agree with TRBD1. The length of the CDR3 is 16 residues. Germline loops: CDR1 LNHDA, CDR2 SQIVND (reference sequence). The V and J ends lost 7 bases and 5 bases, in that order; junction bases with no gene match: 10.

V is TRBV10-3 and J is TRBJ1-2; TRBD1 agrees at 10 bases. With V trimmed by 4 bases and J by 4 bases, 9 bases remained unmatched. The CDR3 is made up of 16 amino acids. Germline CDR1 reads ENHRY; CDR2 reads SYGVKD. CDR3 loop: CAISGGPGQGTYGYTF. The CDR3 DNA reads as TGTGCCATCAGTGGGGGTCCGGGACAGGGGACCTATGGCTACACCTTC.

This clone was observed once. This chain links TRBV10-3 with TRBJ2-2; 12 bases match TRBD1. The junction had 4 bases not matched to a gene; V was cut back by 8 bases and J by 0 bases. Germline CDR1 and CDR2: ENHRY and SYGVKD. The CDR3 totals 16 residues. This chain's CDR3 is CAIRGTGGANTGELFF. The CDR3 region has the DNA TGTGCCATCCGGGGGACAGGGGGCGCGAACACCGGGGAGCTGTTTTTT.

The chain carries TRBV21-1 and TRBJ1-5; the table assigns TRBD1, which was not confirmed against the DNA. TRBV21-1 is designated a pseudogene. The CDR3 consists of 14 residues. CDR3 nucleotides: TGTGCCAGCAAAGGCAGGGAAAGCAATCAGCCCCAGCATTTT. Residues: CASKGRESNQPQHF.

The sample holds one count of this clone. This chain joins TRBV9 and TRBJ2-7, with a tentative D call TRBD2 (5 bases). Germline loops: CDR1 SGDLS, CDR2 YYNGEE. Trimming shortened V by 4 bases and J by 4 bases, and 15 bases separated the two germline ends. The CDR3 is made up of 14 amino acids. The CDR3 region is CASSPLEAQYEQYF. The CDR3 DNA is TGTGCCAGCAGCCCCCTGGAGGCACAGTACGAGCAGTACTTC.

The V call is TRBV18, the J call TRBJ1-4; no definite D call. The CDR3 length is 12 residues. From germline, CDR1 is KGHSH and CDR2 LQKENI. V dropped 2 bases and J dropped 8 bases, with 6 bases sitting between them. The CDR3 here is CASSPSEEKLFF. The DNA of the CDR3 is TGTGCCAGCTCACCATCGGAGGAAAAACTGTTTTTT.

V is TRBV28 and J is TRBJ1-4; TRBD1 matches at 7 bases. With V trimmed by 4 bases and J by 7 bases, 9 bases remained unmatched. CDR1 is MDHEN and CDR2 is SYDVKM in the germline V gene. The CDR3 spans 15 residues. CDR3 DNA sequence: TGTGCCAGCAGTTACCAACAGGGGATACTTGAAAAACTGTTTTTT. It codes for CASSYQQGILEKLFF.

The chain recombines TRBV12-5 with TRBJ2-1, with D perhaps matching TRBD1 (6 bases). The CDR3 sequence is 15 residues long. Germline V CDR1 and CDR2: LGHNT, FRNRAP. Trimming took off 0 bases at V and 2 bases at J, with 8 bases between the two ends. CDR3 sequence: CASGLVNRAYNEQFF. In nucleotides, the CDR3 is TGTGCTAGTGGTTTGGTCAACAGGGCCTACAATGAGCAGTTCTTC.

In its sample, this clone was seen a few times. The chain recombines TRBV10-2 with TRBJ2-2; 9 bases are a match to TRBD1. This CDR3 region has 15 residues. J was trimmed by 4 bases and V by 5 bases; bases with no gene match: 5. CDR1 and CDR2 (germline): WSHSY, SAAADI. For the CDR3, the DNA is TGCGCCAGCAGTATGGGACAGGGTGGCACCGGGGAGCTGTTTTTT. Protein product: CASSMGQGGTGELFF.

This clone was detected only a few times. This chain joins TRBV6-6 and TRBJ1-2; TRBD1 aligns across 10 bases. The V gene's germline CDR1 is MNHNY and CDR2 SVGAGI (reference sequence). The CDR3 consists of 14 residues. J gave up 8 bases and V 0 bases, and 3 bases lay outside the gene matches. CDR3 sequence: CASSYSDRGQGYTF. In nucleotides, the CDR3 is TGTGCCAGCAGTTACTCCGACAGGGGGCAAGGCTACACCTTC.

CDR3 bases: TGTGCCAGCAGCGTAGCCTCGGCAGGGCAAGGTGGGGCCAACGTCCTGACTTTC. It translates to CASSVASAGQGGANVLTF. V and J are TRBV9 and TRBJ2-6; possible D gene TRBD1, 5 bases. Germline V lookup: CDR1 SGDLS, CDR2 YYNGEE. This CDR3 spans 18 amino acids. The V and J ends lost 0 bases and 3 bases respectively, with 16 bases between them.

This sequence joins TRBV7-3 and TRBJ1-1; D is possibly TRBD1 (6 bases). This CDR3 has 14 residues. Trimming pared 5 bases from V and 5 bases from J, leaving 15 bases between. Germline V lookup: CDR1 SGHTA, CDR2 FQGTGA. The CDR3 bases are TGTGCCAGCAGCCCGTTTTCAGGGGATACTGAAGCTTTCTTT. It translates to CASSPFSGDTEAFF.

This clone was recorded only once. V usage is TRBV27 and J usage is TRBJ2-5, with TRBD1 matching 9 bases. Germline trimming cut 6 bases from V and 1 base from J; bases unmatched to any gene: 3. Looked up from germline, CDR1 is MNHEY and CDR2 is SMNVEV (reference sequence). This CDR3 comprises 14 residues. CDR3 sequence reads: CASRGQGFQETQYF. DNA for the CDR3: TGTGCCAGCAGGGGACAGGGATTCCAAGAGACCCAGTACTTC.

This chain uses TRBV9 with TRBJ2-2; 9 bases agree with TRBD2. The germline V gene encodes CDR1 SGDLS and CDR2 YYNGEE. With 0 bases clipped from V and 2 bases from J, the junction kept 2 bases outside the gene matches. The CDR3 runs 16 residues. The CDR3 sequence is CASSVVAGANTGELFF. The CDR3 coding sequence is TGTGCCAGCAGCGTAGTAGCGGGGGCTAACACCGGGGAGCTGTTTTTT. The full variable domain, its missing parts supplied by reference TRBV9 and TRBJ2-2, is DSGVTQTPKHLITATGQRVTLRCSPRSGDLSVYWYQQSLDQGLQFLIQYYNGEERAKGNILERFSAQQFPDLHSELNLSSLELGDSALYFCASSVVAGANTGELFFGEGSRLTVL.